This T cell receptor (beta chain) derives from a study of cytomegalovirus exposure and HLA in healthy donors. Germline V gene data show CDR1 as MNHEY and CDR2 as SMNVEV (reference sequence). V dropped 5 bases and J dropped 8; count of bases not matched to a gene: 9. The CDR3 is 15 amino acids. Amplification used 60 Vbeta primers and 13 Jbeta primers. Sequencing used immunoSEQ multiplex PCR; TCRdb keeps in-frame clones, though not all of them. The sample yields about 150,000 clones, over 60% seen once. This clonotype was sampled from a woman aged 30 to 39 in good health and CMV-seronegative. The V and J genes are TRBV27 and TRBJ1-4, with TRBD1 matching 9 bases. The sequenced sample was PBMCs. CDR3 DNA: TGTGCCAGCAGTCCCATGACAGGGGGAGGCGAAAAACTGTTTTTT. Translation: CASSPMTGGGEKLFF.